This is a list of T cell receptor beta chains from one sample in a study of tumor and adjacent non-tumor tissue in lung cancer. TCRdb used MiXCR to reprocess the multiplex PCR reads, holding one entry per CDR3 protein. The sample shows about 200,000 distinct CDR3 sequences, over 55% of them seen only once. The sequenced sample consisted of lung tumor tissue. These receptors all stem from a man aged 60 to 69 with non-small cell lung cancer. CDR3s include the opening cysteine and the closing phenylalanine or tryptophan. D genes are given only for firm matches. For some rows the clone size is stated as once, few or many, or as a class when expanded; others skip it.

j_call: TRBJ1-5
clone_size: once
d_call: NA
v_call: TRBV20-1
cdr3_nt: TGCAGTGCTAGGGACACGGTGTATAGCAATCAGCCCCAGCATTTT
cdr3_aa: CSARDTVYSNQPQHF

j_call: TRBJ1-6
clone_size: NA
d_call: NA
v_call: TRBV4-2
cdr3_nt: TGTGCCAGCAGCCAACAGGGGCTGGCGAATTCACCCCTCCACTTT
cdr3_aa: CASSQQGLANSPLHF

j_call: TRBJ2-4
clone_size: NA
d_call: TRBD2
v_call: TRBV4-2
cdr3_nt: TGTGCCAGCGGTACTAGCGGGAGGGAAAACATTCAGTACTTC
cdr3_aa: CASGTSGRENIQYF

j_call: TRBJ1-2
clone_size: NA
d_call: NA
v_call: TRBV12-3/TRBV12-4
cdr3_nt: TGTGCCAGCAATTTCGCTGATCAGGGAGGGGCCTACACCTTC
cdr3_aa: CASNFADQGGAYTF

j_call: TRBJ1-5
clone_size: few
d_call: NA
v_call: TRBV12-3/TRBV12-4
cdr3_nt: TGTGCCAGCAGCCGAGGACAGAATAGCAATCAGCCCCAGCATTTT
cdr3_aa: CASSRGQNSNQPQHF

j_call: TRBJ1-3
clone_size: NA
d_call: NA
v_call: TRBV4-2
cdr3_nt: TGTGCCAGCTGCCAAGATTTCGAAAACACCATATATTTT
cdr3_aa: CASCQDFENTIYF

j_call: TRBJ2-3
clone_size: many
d_call: NA
v_call: TRBV29-1
cdr3_nt: TGCAGCGTTGAAAAGGCCACAGATACGCAGTATTTT
cdr3_aa: CSVEKATDTQYF

j_call: TRBJ2-2
clone_size: NA
d_call: NA
v_call: TRBV11-3
cdr3_nt: TGTGCCAGCAGCCCAAGACAGAGGGTCACCGGGGAGCTGTTTTTC
cdr3_aa: CASSPRQRVTGELFF

j_call: TRBJ2-3
clone_size: NA
d_call: NA
v_call: TRBV20-1
cdr3_nt: TGCAGTGCTTCGCCGACTGGCGGGGTGGCAGATACGCAGTATTTT
cdr3_aa: CSASPTGGVADTQYF

j_call: TRBJ2-1
clone_size: NA
d_call: NA
v_call: TRBV12-3/TRBV12-4
cdr3_nt: TGTGCCAGCAGTAACGCGGCCAATGTGCAGTTCTTC
cdr3_aa: CASSNAANVQFF

j_call: TRBJ2-5
clone_size: NA
d_call: TRBD1
v_call: TRBV11-2
cdr3_nt: TGTGCTAGGAGCTTAGATGGGACAGGGGGAGAGACCCAGTACTTC
cdr3_aa: CARSLDGTGGETQYF

j_call: TRBJ2-3
clone_size: many
d_call: NA
v_call: TRBV28
cdr3_nt: TGTGCCAGCAGTACTGAAGAGCTAGATACGCAGTATTTT
cdr3_aa: CASSTEELDTQYF

j_call: TRBJ2-1
clone_size: NA
d_call: NA
v_call: TRBV11-2
cdr3_nt: TGTGCCAGCAGCCCTAACGAGGGATTTCGTCGGAATGAGCAGTTCTTC
cdr3_aa: CASSPNEGFRRNEQFF

j_call: TRBJ2-2
clone_size: NA
d_call: NA
v_call: TRBV11-2
cdr3_nt: TGTGCCAGCAGTTTAAGGGACGGGGAGCTGTTTTTT
cdr3_aa: CASSLRDGELFF

j_call: TRBJ1-1
clone_size: once
d_call: NA
v_call: TRBV6-5
cdr3_nt: TGTGCCAGCAGTAAGGGACCCAGCCGCACTGAAGCTTCCTTT
cdr3_aa: CASSKGPSRTEASF

j_call: TRBJ2-3
clone_size: many
d_call: TRBD2
v_call: TRBV10-2
cdr3_nt: TGCGCCAGCGCTCCAAACCGATGGACTAGCGGGAGCCGCGGTTCAGATACGCAGTATTTT
cdr3_aa: CASAPNRWTSGSRGSDTQYF

j_call: TRBJ1-2
clone_size: once
d_call: NA
v_call: TRBV20-1
cdr3_nt: TGCAGTGCTAAGACAAGGTGGGGCTATGGCTACGCCTTC
cdr3_aa: CSAKTRWGYGYAF

j_call: TRBJ2-3
clone_size: NA
d_call: TRBD2
v_call: TRBV30
cdr3_nt: TGTGCCTGGTCGGTCGGGGGGTTGACAGATACGCAGTATTTT
cdr3_aa: CAWSVGGLTDTQYF

j_call: TRBJ1-2
clone_size: few
d_call: TRBD1
v_call: TRBV6-6
cdr3_nt: TGTGTCAGCAGTTATCGTGGGACAGGGGGCGCAGAAGGCTACACCTTC
cdr3_aa: CVSSYRGTGGAEGYTF

j_call: TRBJ2-7
clone_size: NA
d_call: TRBD1
v_call: TRBV5-6
cdr3_nt: TGTACCAGCAGCTTGACTAACAGGGGTTCCTACGAGCAGTACTTC
cdr3_aa: CTSSLTNRGSYEQYF

j_call: TRBJ2-5
clone_size: NA
d_call: TRBD2
v_call: TRBV13
cdr3_nt: TGTGCCAGCAGCCACGCCCCGGGAGGGCAAGAGACCCAGTACTTC
cdr3_aa: CASSHAPGGQETQYF

j_call: TRBJ2-7
clone_size: NA
d_call: NA
v_call: TRBV20-1
cdr3_nt: TGCAATGCTGGAGGTCTCAGGGACTCCTACGAGGAGTACTTC
cdr3_aa: CNAGGLRDSYEEYF

j_call: TRBJ1-1
clone_size: few
d_call: NA
v_call: TRBV12-3/TRBV12-4
cdr3_nt: TGTGCCAGCAGGTTCCGGCAGAACACTGAAGCTTTCTTT
cdr3_aa: CASRFRQNTEAFF

j_call: TRBJ2-5
clone_size: NA
d_call: NA
v_call: TRBV5-1
cdr3_nt: TGCGCCAGCAACCGACGAGGCGAGGAGACCCAGTACTTC
cdr3_aa: CASNRRGEETQYF

j_call: TRBJ2-1
clone_size: NA
d_call: NA
v_call: TRBV28
cdr3_nt: TGTGCCAGCAGTACAGGGACCGGGCGTGGGGAGCAGTTCTTC
cdr3_aa: CASSTGTGRGEQFF

j_call: TRBJ2-1
clone_size: many
d_call: NA
v_call: TRBV20-1
cdr3_nt: TGCAGTGTCAACTGGGGCGTCGGGTCCTACAATGAGCAGTTCTTC
cdr3_aa: CSVNWGVGSYNEQFF

j_call: TRBJ2-2
clone_size: once
d_call: NA
v_call: TRBV6-1
cdr3_nt: TGTGCCAGCGGAGAGGGGCTAAACACCGGGGAGCTGTTCTTT
cdr3_aa: CASGEGLNTGELFF

j_call: TRBJ2-7
clone_size: NA
d_call: NA
v_call: TRBV11-1
cdr3_nt: TGTGCCAGCAGCTTAATCCAGGGTTCAACCTACGAGCGGTATTTC
cdr3_aa: CASSLIQGSTYERYF

j_call: TRBJ2-5
clone_size: many
d_call: NA
v_call: TRBV20-1
cdr3_nt: TGCAGTGCTAGTCAAGAGACCCAGTACTTC
cdr3_aa: CSASQETQYF

j_call: TRBJ2-4
clone_size: NA
d_call: TRBD2
v_call: TRBV5-6
cdr3_nt: TGTGCCAGTGGACTAGCGGGGGGCGTAGCCAAAGACATTCAGTACTTC
cdr3_aa: CASGLAGGVAKDIQYF

j_call: TRBJ2-2
clone_size: NA
d_call: TRBD1
v_call: TRBV7-9
cdr3_nt: TGTGCCAGCAGCTGGACAGGGAACACCAGGGAGCTGTTTTTT
cdr3_aa: CASSWTGNTRELFF

j_call: TRBJ2-7
clone_size: NA
d_call: NA
v_call: TRBV13
cdr3_nt: TGTGCCAGCAGCTTATCTTGCAACGAGCAGTACTTC
cdr3_aa: CASSLSCNEQYF

j_call: TRBJ2-6
clone_size: NA
d_call: TRBD2
v_call: TRBV20-1
cdr3_nt: TGCAGTGCTAGAGTAGCGGGGCCTGGGGTCAACGTCCTGACTTTC
cdr3_aa: CSARVAGPGVNVLTF